Sequencing of this TCR beta chain was carried out in a study of shared clonotypes between healthy human individuals (dated by TCRdb to 2018 to 2021). Looking at the study overall: The cohort included three men and two women between 18 and 49 years of age. For each donor, CD4 naive and CD4 memory were each run on three plates, CD8 naive on two plates, and CD8 memory on one plate. Blood TCR repertoires of about five healthy adults were deeply sequenced to estimate repertoire size and the extent of clonotype sharing between individuals. Different laboratories and diverse techniques were used to prepare libraries and sequence TCR repertoires, to increase sequencing depth and limit assay-specific biases. Between about 0.94 and 8.9 billion PBMCs per donor were obtained by leukapheresis.

With respect to this clone: Its antigen is still unknown. One base away there is no much larger clone; base qualities are not given.

CD8 naive samples consisted of CD45RO-negative cells that were positively selected for CCR7, yielding a CD45RA+CCR7+ population without TemRA cells. The donors were healthy, HIV-negative adults with no recently reported acute infections or vaccinations. Only Caucasian adults living in Nashville, Tennessee, USA were represented among the donors. Blood was obtained by leukapheresis, after which PBMCs were separated by Ficoll-Histopaque density gradient centrifugation and cryopreserved in liquid nitrogen vapor phase. Purity and quantity of every magnetically sorted T cell population were checked by analytical flow cytometry. From each sorted fraction, genomic DNA was isolated and quantified by UV absorbance on a Nanodrop 2000c. Results and caveats for the whole study, not just this receptor: Pairwise subsampling indicated that sequencing depth was expected to affect the degree of clonotype sharing among donors. When several donors were compared, the shared fraction of clonotypes was around 4.6% for naive CD4, more than 3% for naive CD8, 2% to 2.5% for memory CD4, and 0.4% for memory CD8. The small number of donors limited the genetic and exposure-history diversity represented. Clonotypes shared by all four sorted-subset donors showed higher generation probabilities than non-shared clonotypes. Sampling was restricted to blood, and TCR repertoires in tissue are likely to differ from TCR repertoires in blood. Incomplete sequencing was indicated by rarefaction of sorted-subset datasets, despite the large sequencing depth. Naive subsets generally had larger estimated clonotype richness than memory subsets did.

TCR CDR3 regions were amplified from genomic DNA by multiplex PCR using the deep immunoSEQ assay. Genomic DNA extracted from each cell subset was distributed evenly over all wells of several immunoSEQ 96-well plates, and each plate served as one replicate. For sorted subsets, each replicate PCR was loaded with approximately 200 ng genomic DNA, equivalent to about 33,000 T cell genomes. The purified libraries were quantified using a Qubit 3.0 fluorometer, sized with a Bioanalyzer 2100, and then quantified again using the KAPA Library Quantification kit. Each immunoSEQ 96-well plate was sequenced on its own single-read 150-cycle Illumina NextSeq 550 flow cell. Turning to the authors' computational methods: Because the immunoSEQ output included only junctional sequences and no quality scores, the filtering could not be the same as the filtering used for full-length reads. To assign V/J genes and CDR3, sequences were annotated against IMGT germline references using PyIR, a Python wrapper for IgBLAST v1.9. Reads with weak V/J assignments (E-value above 1e-6), missing CDR3, stop codons, out-of-frame junctions, or ambiguous translated residues were removed. A V3J clonotype was defined by an identical inferred V gene, J gene, and CDR3 amino acid sequence. Percentage overlap between repertoires was calculated by dividing the number of shared unique clonotypes by the size of the smaller repertoire. Richness of each repertoire was evaluated using RTK rarefaction, the Chao1 estimator, and Recon v2.1 estimates of unobserved clonotypes. Generation probabilities were computed with OLGA for all TCRbeta clonotypes obtained by the gDNA method from a handful of donors. The clones in this table, taken by TCRdb from immuneACCESS, are in-frame only. Not every clone is retained; where verified, under half of the shortfall comes from an unresolved V gene, and the cause of the rest is unknown. D and trimming were read from the DNA, whereas the V and J calls and clone size are those reported in that table. Across this sample there are fewer than 1 million clones, with just over 95% seen only once. The ten largest clones capture about 0.21% of the sample.

From a lookup of the germline V gene, CDR1 and CDR2 are KGHSH and LQKENI. There are 14 amino acids in the CDR3, from cysteine to phenylalanine inclusive. CDR3 DNA is the only sequence kept; it has 42 bases, read in frame from the first base. V drops 3 bases and J drops 3 bases, leaving 12 bases in between. This receptor was taken from a man aged 30-40 years in good health. Recombination joined TRBV18 with TRBJ2-7, with the D gene uncertain. The sample was naive CD8+ T cells sorted from blood. In the paper's terms, the cell subset or site label means: CD45RA+CCR7+. The encoded CDR3 is CASSPGMTDYEQYF. The DNA reads as follows: TGTGCCAGCTCACCGGGTATGACCGACTACGAGCAGTACTTC.